This T cell receptor beta chain was profiled in a study of cytomegalovirus exposure and HLA in healthy donors. PCR was performed using 60 Vbeta and 13 Jbeta primers. Libraries were prepared by immunoSEQ multiplex PCR; TCRdb keeps only in-frame clonotypes and omits some of them. The listing records roughly 41,000 clones. Study-level findings and limits: Among CMV-associated TCR beta chains, most appeared HLA-restricted in a later analysis.

Trimming removed 4 bases from V and 4 bases from J, with 17 bases in between. This CDR3 has 16 amino acids. CDR1 is SNHLY and CDR2 is FYNNEI in the germline V gene. Turning to this clone: The antigen is unknown.

The sequenced sample was PBMCs. V gene TRBV2 combines with J gene TRBJ2-1, with D perhaps matching TRBD1 (5 bases). This clonotype was obtained from a woman aged 40-49 years in good health and CMV-seronegative. In DNA, the CDR3 is TGTGCCAGCAGTGGTCTGGACAAACACCTTTACAATGAGCAGTTCTTC. It encodes CASSGLDKHLYNEQFF.